Listed here is a single TCR beta chain. The specificity of this receptor is unknown. Base qualities are not provided; no much larger clone lies one nucleotide away. This sample was included in a study of shared clonotypes between healthy human individuals (TCRdb year 2020). Background on the whole study: Three men and two women, aged 18 to 49 years, made up the cohort. For each donor, CD4 naive and CD4 memory were each run on three plates, CD8 naive on two plates, and CD8 memory on one plate. To estimate repertoire size and how much clonotypes are shared between individuals, the study performed deep sequencing of blood TCR repertoires from a handful of healthy adults. Different laboratories and diverse techniques were used to prepare libraries and sequence TCR repertoires, to increase sequencing depth and limit assay-specific biases. Per donor, leukapheresis produced somewhere between about 0.94 and 9 billion PBMCs. Study-wide findings and limitations: Sampling was restricted to blood, and TCR repertoires in tissues likely differ from the TCR repertoires found in blood. Compared with non-shared clonotypes, clonotypes shared by all four sorted-subset donors had higher generation probabilities. Roughly 5% of naive CD4, 3.5% of naive CD8, 2.3% of memory CD4, and more than 0.35% of memory CD8 clonotypes were shared across a few donors. Because the study included a small number of donors, the genetic and exposure-history diversity represented was limited. Estimated clonotype richness was generally larger for naive than for memory subsets. Rarefaction of sorted-subset datasets indicated incomplete sequencing despite the large sequencing depth. Pairwise subsampling led to the expectation that sequencing depth would affect the degree of clonotype sharing among donors.

Using the deep immunoSEQ assay, multiplex PCR amplified TCR CDR3 regions from genomic DNA. Genomic DNA extracted from each cell subset was distributed evenly over all wells of several immunoSEQ 96-well plates, and each plate served as one replicate. For sorted subsets, around 200 ng genomic DNA, equal to 30,000 to 35,000 T cell genomes, was loaded into each replicate PCR. Purified libraries were measured with a Qubit 3.0 fluorometer, size-checked on a Bioanalyzer 2100, and measured again with the KAPA Library Quantification kit. A separate single-read 150-cycle Illumina NextSeq 550 flow cell was used to sequence each immunoSEQ 96-well plate. As for the authors' bioinformatics: Because the immunoSEQ output included only junctional sequences and no quality scores, the filtering could not be the same as the filtering used for full-length reads. To assign V/J genes and CDR3, sequences were annotated against IMGT germline references using PyIR, a Python wrapper for IgBLAST v1.9. Any read was removed if the V/J assignment was weak (E-value above 1e-6), the CDR3 was missing, or the read contained stop codons, out-of-frame junctions, or ambiguous translated residues. V3J clonotypes were defined by identical inferred V gene, J gene, and CDR3 amino acid sequence. To compute the percentage overlap between repertoires, the number of shared unique clonotypes was divided by the size of the smaller repertoire. Richness of each repertoire was evaluated using RTK rarefaction, the Chao1 estimator, and Recon v2.1 estimates of unobserved clonotypes. For all TCRbeta clonotypes obtained by the gDNA method from a handful of donors, generation probabilities were computed with OLGA. Entries here come from immuneACCESS through TCRdb and include only in-frame sequences with V and J called. Some clones fail to appear in such tables; in the studies checked, an unresolved V gene covers under half of the shortfall, and the cause of the remainder is unknown. V, J and clone size reflect that table, while D and trimming were determined from the DNA. The sample contains millions of clones, roughly 94% of them found a single time. Jointly, the top ten make up 0.85% to 1.3% of the sample.

CD8 naive samples were obtained by positive selection for CCR7 among CD45RO-negative cells, yielding a CD45RA+CCR7+ population from which TemRA cells were excluded. The donors were healthy, HIV-negative adults with no recently reported acute infections or vaccinations. Every donor was a Caucasian adult residing in Nashville, Tennessee, USA. Blood was collected by leukapheresis, and PBMCs were isolated by Ficoll-Histopaque density gradient centrifugation and then cryopreserved in liquid nitrogen vapor phase. Analytical flow cytometry was used to check the purity and quantity of each magnetically sorted T cell population. Genomic DNA was isolated from every sorted fraction and measured by UV absorbance on a Nanodrop 2000c. From the cysteine through the phenylalanine, the CDR3 covers 13 amino acids. Just CDR3 DNA is preserved here, 39 bases in frame from base 1. Trimming at the junction amounts to 6 bases on V and 2 bases on J, and the germline ends lie 11 bases apart. The germline V gene (reference sequence) specifies MNHNY as CDR1 and SVGAGI as CDR2.

The chain links TRBV6-6 with TRBJ2-7; TRBD1 might be the D gene, on 6 matching bases. The sample taken for sequencing was naive CD8+ T cells sorted from blood. This specimen's cell subset or site label, per the study, means: CD45RA+CCR7+. This TCR came from a man aged 18 to 29 in good health. The CDR3 reads CASRMNRAYEQYF. Read as DNA, the sequence is TGTGCCAGCAGGATGAACAGGGCCTACGAGCAGTACTTC.